The 14 T cell receptor beta chains reported below all come from one sample, sequenced in a study of T cell responses to AZD1222 COVID-19 vaccine (dated by TCRdb to the early 2020s). This sample's time point label indicates: baseline before first vaccination. The method was the immunoSEQ multiplex PCR assay. Drawn from immuneACCESS, this table holds only the in-frame rearrangements with V and J called that TCRdb kept. Clones are partly lost; checked studies trace under half to an unresolved V gene and leave the rest unexplained. For this sample there are more than 95,000 clones; approximately 86% appear just once. The biggest ten clones account for approximately 9.6% of the sample. The sample here was peripheral blood, taken on day 0 of AZD1222 vaccination. These receptors were taken from an adult in good health.

This chain links TRBV28 with TRBJ2-7; TRBD1 matches 7 bases. Per the germline V gene, CDR1 is MDHEN and CDR2 is SYDVKM. V lost 5 bases, J lost 3 bases, and 4 bases stayed unmatched. The CDR3 length is 13 residues. The CDR3 is CASSRDRHYEQYF. The DNA for the CDR3 is TGTGCCAGCAGTCGGGACAGACACTACGAGCAGTACTTC.

This chain connects TRBV30 to TRBJ1-2; 9 bases match TRBD1. CDR1 is GTSNPN, CDR2 SVGIG, per germline (reference sequence). The CDR3 spans 14 residues. J was trimmed by 2 bases and V by 0 bases; bases with no gene match: 1. DNA for the CDR3: TGTGCCTGGAGTGTACAGGGGGCAAACTATGGCTACACCTTC. Protein: CAWSVQGANYGYTF.

The chain uses TRBV4-3 and TRBJ1-5, with 8 bases matching TRBD1. CDR1 LGHNA and CDR2 YSLEER come from the germline V gene. The J segment lost 6 bases and the V segment lost 3 bases, leaving 10 bases of the junction unmatched. The CDR3 contains 16 residues. The CDR3: CASSHSAQGAGQPQHF. Written as DNA, the CDR3 is TGCGCCAGCAGCCACTCCGCGCAGGGGGCAGGTCAGCCCCAGCATTTT.

The rearrangement joins TRBV14 to TRBJ2-3, with 9 positions matching TRBD2. Germline loops: CDR1 SGHDN, CDR2 FVKESK. The V segment lost 0 bases and the J segment 6 bases; nucleotides outside the gene matches: 19. The CDR3 sequence is 20 residues long. The CDR3 DNA reads as TGTGCCAGCAGCCAAGATAGGAGCGGTCTAGCGGGACTCCGGGGGGATACGCAGTATTTT. Translation: CASSQDRSGLAGLRGDTQYF.

V usage is TRBV18 and J usage is TRBJ2-5; 9 nucleotides agree with TRBD2. CDR3 length: 17 amino acids. Looked up from germline, CDR1 is KGHSH and CDR2 is LQKENI. Trimming removed 2 bases from V and 4 bases from J; junction bases left unmatched: 11. This CDR3 is CASSPSGVAGAGETQYF. Written as DNA, the CDR3 is TGTGCCAGCTCACCATCGGGAGTAGCGGGGGCCGGAGAGACCCAGTACTTC.

The chain is built from TRBV24-1 and TRBJ2-5, with TRBD1 identical over 8 bases. There are 13 residues in the CDR3. Trimming removed 3 bases from V and 7 bases from J; junction bases left unmatched: 3. Germline CDR1 KGHDR, CDR2 SFDVKD. CDR3: CATSDDRGATQYF. The CDR3 DNA reads TGTGCCACCAGTGATGACAGGGGAGCGACCCAGTACTTC.

This clone is a singleton in its sample. V usage is TRBV6-2 or TRBV6-3 and J usage is TRBJ2-1; no reliable D call. Trimming removed 2 bases from V and 1 base from J, with 12 bases in between. The CDR3 length is 16 residues. From germline, CDR1 is MNHEY and CDR2 SVGEGT. The CDR3 spells CASSYDDKHSYNEQFF. Here the CDR3 DNA reads TGTGCCAGCAGTTACGACGACAAGCATTCCTACAATGAGCAGTTCTTC.

In its sample, this clone was seen a few times. This chain connects TRBV2 to TRBJ2-7; 8 bases agree with TRBD1. J was trimmed by 4 bases and V by 3 bases; bases with no gene match: 5. In germline, CDR1 is SNHLY, CDR2 FYNNEI. The CDR3 runs 14 residues. In DNA form, the CDR3 reads TGTGCCAGCAGTGACAGGGGGCGCAGGTACGAGCAGTACTTC. Its protein is CASSDRGRRYEQYF.

This clone was seen once. The chain combines TRBV7-2 with TRBJ2-2, with unresolved D. CDR3 size: 14 residues. Looked up from germline, CDR1 is SGHTA and CDR2 is FQGNSA. The V and J ends lost 6 bases and 1 base respectively, with 9 bases between them. DNA for the CDR3: TGTGCCAGCAGGGATAACTGGAACACCGGGGAGCTGTTTTTT. This sequence encodes CASRDNWNTGELFF.

This clone was seen a few times. The chain employs TRBV28 and TRBJ2-7; 10 bases fit TRBD2. The junction had 22 bases not matched to a gene; V was cut back by 6 bases and J by 5 bases. Per germline, CDR1 MDHEN and CDR2 SYDVKM. CDR3 size: 19 residues. The CDR3 bases are TGTGCCAGCAGCATACCCCCGGATAGTAGCGGGAGGATGATTGACGAGCAGTACTTC. Protein sequence: CASSIPPDSSGRMIDEQYF.

V is TRBV28 and J is TRBJ2-6; D not resolved. This CDR3 has 16 amino acids. Germline V lookup: CDR1 MDHEN, CDR2 SYDVKM. V was clipped by 2 bases and J by 2 bases, with 10 bases between them. This chain's CDR3 is CASSLASAPGANVLTF. The CDR3 DNA sequence: TGTGCCAGCAGTTTAGCCAGCGCCCCTGGGGCCAACGTCCTGACTTTC.

The chain has TRBV12-3 or TRBV12-4 and TRBJ2-7; D is perhaps TRBD2 (6 bases). V lost 6 bases, J lost 6 bases, and 12 bases lay in between. The CDR3 totals 12 residues. CDR3 in amino acids: CASSGSFSEQYF. DNA for the CDR3: TGTGCCAGCAGCGGGAGTTTTTCCGAGCAGTACTTC.

This sequence joins TRBV3-1 (or the pseudogene TRBV3-2) and TRBJ2-7; 7 nucleotides match TRBD2. There are 17 residues in the CDR3. CDR1 is LGHDT and CDR2 is YNNKEL in the germline V gene (reference sequence). J gave up 3 bases and V 0 bases, and 11 bases lay outside the gene matches. CDR3 residues: CASSQDRTPREDYEQYF. The CDR3, as DNA: TGTGCCAGCAGCCAAGATAGAACACCCCGGGAGGACTACGAGCAGTACTTC.

The chain carries TRBV5-1 and TRBJ1-6; D is ambiguous. The CDR3 consists of 14 residues. From germline, CDR1 is SGHRS and CDR2 YFSETQ. V lost 0 bases and J 6 bases, leaving 7 bases between the germline ends. The CDR3 region is CASSLVTANSPLHF. The CDR3 DNA reads as TGCGCCAGCAGCTTGGTCACAGCTAATTCACCCCTCCACTTT.